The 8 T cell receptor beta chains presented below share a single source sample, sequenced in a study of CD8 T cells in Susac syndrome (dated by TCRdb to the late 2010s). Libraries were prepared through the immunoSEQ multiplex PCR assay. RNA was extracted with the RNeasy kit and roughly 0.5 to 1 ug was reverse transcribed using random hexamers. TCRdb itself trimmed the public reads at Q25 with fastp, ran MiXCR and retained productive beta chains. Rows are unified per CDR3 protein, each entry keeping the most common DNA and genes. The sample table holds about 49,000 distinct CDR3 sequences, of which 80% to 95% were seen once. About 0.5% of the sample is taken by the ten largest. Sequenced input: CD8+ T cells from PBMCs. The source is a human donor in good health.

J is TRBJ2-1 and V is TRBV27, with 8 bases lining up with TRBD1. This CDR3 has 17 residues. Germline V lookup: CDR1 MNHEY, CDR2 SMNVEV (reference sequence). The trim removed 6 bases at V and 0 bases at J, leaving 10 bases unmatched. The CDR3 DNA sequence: TGTGCCAGCAGGGAGACAGGGGCGATTAGCTCCTACAATGAGCAGTTCTTC. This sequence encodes CASRETGAISSYNEQFF.

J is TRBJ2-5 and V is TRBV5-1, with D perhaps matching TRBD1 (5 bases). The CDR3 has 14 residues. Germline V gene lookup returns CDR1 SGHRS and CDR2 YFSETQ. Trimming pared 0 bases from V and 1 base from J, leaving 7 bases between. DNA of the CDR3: TGCGCCAGCAGCTTGGATGACAGCCAAGAGACCCAGTACTTC. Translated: CASSLDDSQETQYF.

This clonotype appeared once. This CDR3 is CSVEGADTQYF. In DNA, the CDR3 is TGCAGCGTCGAGGGGGCAGATACGCAGTATTTT. The V and J genes are TRBV29-1 and TRBJ2-3; D possibly corresponds to TRBD1 (6 bases). The V and J ends lost 6 bases and 4 bases respectively, with 8 bases between them. The CDR3 is made up of 11 amino acids. Germline V gives CDR1 SQVTM, CDR2 ANQGSEA.

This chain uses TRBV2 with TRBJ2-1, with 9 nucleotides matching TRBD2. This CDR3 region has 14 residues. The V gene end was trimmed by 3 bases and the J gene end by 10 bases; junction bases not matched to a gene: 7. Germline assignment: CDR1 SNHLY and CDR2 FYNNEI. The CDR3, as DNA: TGTGCCAGCAGTGACATGGGACTAGCTTTCGAGCAGTTCTTC. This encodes CASSDMGLAFEQFF.

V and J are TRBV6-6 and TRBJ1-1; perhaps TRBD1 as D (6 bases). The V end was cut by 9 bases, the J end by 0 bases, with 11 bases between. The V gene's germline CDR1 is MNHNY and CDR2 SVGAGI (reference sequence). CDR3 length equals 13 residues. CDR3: CASMDSLNTEAFF. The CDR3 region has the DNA TGTGCCAGTATGGACAGCCTGAACACTGAAGCTTTCTTT.

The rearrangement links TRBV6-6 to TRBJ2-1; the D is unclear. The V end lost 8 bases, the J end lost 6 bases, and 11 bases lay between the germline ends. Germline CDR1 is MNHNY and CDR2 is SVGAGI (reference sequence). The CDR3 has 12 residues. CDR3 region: CASSTAPNEQFF. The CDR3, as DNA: TGTGCCAGCTCAACAGCTCCCAATGAGCAGTTCTTC.

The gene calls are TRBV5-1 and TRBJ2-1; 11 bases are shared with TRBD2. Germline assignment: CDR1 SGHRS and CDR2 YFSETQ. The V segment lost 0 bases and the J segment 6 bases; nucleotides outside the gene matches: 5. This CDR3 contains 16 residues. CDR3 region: CASSLDTGTSGNEQFF. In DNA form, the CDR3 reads TGCGCCAGCAGCTTGGACACCGGGACTAGCGGCAATGAGCAGTTCTTC.

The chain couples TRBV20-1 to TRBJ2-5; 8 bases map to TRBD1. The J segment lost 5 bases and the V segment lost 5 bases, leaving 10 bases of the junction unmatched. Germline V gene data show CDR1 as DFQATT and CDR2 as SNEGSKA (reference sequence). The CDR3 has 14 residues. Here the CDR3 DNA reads TGCAGTGCTCCGGAGGACAGGGTTGGGGAGACCCAGTACTTC. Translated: CSAPEDRVGETQYF.